These 21 T cell receptor beta chains originate from one sample sequenced in a study of vaccination and CD4 T cells after COVID-19. Their antigen targets remain unknown. Once obtained from cultured CD4+ T cells, the DNA was sequenced using the Oncomine TCR Beta short-read assay. Via MiXCR, TCRdb re-called the PCR reads, giving one row per CDR3 protein. The table includes just under 20,000 distinct CDR3 sequences, roughly 40% detected once. The treatment: approximately 9-day PBMC culture with coronavirus spike peptide pools or control peptides (ViraFEST assay). Sequenced material: CD4+ T cells from blood, cultured in vitro, taken before SARS-CoV-2 vaccination. These receptors came from a human donor who had recovered from COVID-19.

Turning to this clonotype: No conserved phenylalanine or tryptophan is present at the end of the CDR3, so a read error is the likely explanation. The chain recombines TRBV2 with TRBJ2-7; D gene uncertain. The CDR3 consists of 13 residues. V was pared by 4 bases and J by 7 bases, with 14 bases between. CDR1 and CDR2 (germline): SNHLY, FYNNEI. CDR3 in amino acids: CASSVRAPLEQYL. In nucleotides, the CDR3 is TGTGCCAGCAGTGTCCGCGCGCCGTTGGAGCAGTACCTC.

The table lists this clonotype with a few counts. This rearrangement joins TRBV6-2 or TRBV6-3 to TRBJ1-2; no clear D gene. V was shortened by 5 bases and J by 4 bases, with 17 bases between the two germline ends. Germline V CDR1 and CDR2: MNHEY, SVGEGT. The CDR3 spans 15 residues. The CDR3 DNA sequence: TGTGCCAGCAGTCCCCTGGGAGGCAACGTCTATGGCTACACCTTC. Encoded protein: CASSPLGGNVYGYTF.

The chain employs TRBV20-1 and TRBJ2-3; 10 bases map to TRBD2. The germline CDR1 and CDR2 sequences are DFQATT and SNEGSKA (reference sequence). V lost 6 bases, J lost 3 bases, and 9 bases stayed unmatched. This CDR3 region has 15 residues. The DNA of the CDR3 is TGCAGTGCCTTTAGCGGGGGGACCGAAACAGATACGCAGTATTTT. This sequence encodes CSAFSGGTETDTQYF.

This clonotype has just a few counts. The V call is TRBV6-2 or TRBV6-3, the J call TRBJ1-2, with TRBD1 identical over 9 bases. CDR3 length: 13 amino acids. Trimming cost V 7 bases and J 4 bases; bases outside gene matches: 4. Germline V gives CDR1 MNHEY, CDR2 SVGEGT. CDR3 amino acids: CASKGTGPYGYTF. The CDR3 nucleotides read TGTGCCAGCAAGGGGACAGGGCCCTATGGCTACACCTTC.

J is TRBJ1-5 and V is TRBV6-2 or TRBV6-3; no reliable D call. This CDR3 spans 14 amino acids. V dropped 2 bases and J dropped 5 bases, with 10 bases sitting between them. CDR1 is MNHEY, CDR2 SVGEGT, per germline. CDR3 coding DNA: TGTGCCAGCAGTTACAGGGCATGGGATCAGCCCCAGCATTTT. Translation: CASSYRAWDQPQHF.

The sample holds a few counts of this clonotype. This rearrangement joins TRBV6-2 or TRBV6-3 to TRBJ1-5; no clear D. V was pared by 4 bases and J by 1 base, with 5 bases between. The length of the CDR3 is 13 residues. Germline V gene sequence: CDR1 MNHEY, CDR2 SVGEGT. The CDR3 reads CASSSVSNQPQHF. CDR3 nucleotides: TGTGCCAGCAGTTCCGTAAGCAATCAGCCCCAGCATTTT.

The gene calls are TRBV7-2 and TRBJ2-2; D is possibly TRBD2 (6 bases). The CDR3 is made up of 15 amino acids. Trimming took off 5 bases at V and 4 bases at J, with 14 bases between the two ends. Germline CDR1 SGHTA, CDR2 FQGNSA. CDR3 nucleotide sequence: TGTGCCAGCAGCCCCCGTCGGGGGTCCACCGGGGAGCTGTTTTTT. Protein sequence: CASSPRRGSTGELFF.

The chain links TRBV20-1 to TRBJ1-1, with D perhaps matching TRBD1 (5 bases). Per the germline V gene, CDR1 is DFQATT and CDR2 is SNEGSKA (reference sequence). The CDR3 consists of 13 residues. V gave up 3 bases and J gave up 5 bases, with 13 bases separating them. The CDR3, as DNA: TGCAGTGCTAGGTTAGGGGTTCGGACTGAAGCTTTCTTT. Its translation is CSARLGVRTEAFF.

The chain recombines TRBV6-5 with TRBJ1-2; 8 bases align to TRBD1. Germline V gene data show CDR1 as MNHEY and CDR2 as SVGAGI. V trimming: 2 bases; J trimming: 6 bases; junction bases outside the gene matches: 14. CDR3 length equals 17 residues. The DNA of the CDR3 is TGTGCCAGCAGTTACGATCTTAATCCCAGGGGGCTTAATGGCTACACCTTC. Its protein product is CASSYDLNPRGLNGYTF.

V is TRBV6-2 or TRBV6-3 and J is TRBJ2-7, with TRBD1 matching over 9 bases. Per the germline V gene, CDR1 is MNHEY and CDR2 is SVGEGT. J lost 5 bases, V lost 6 bases, and 5 bases had no gene match. This CDR3 spans 13 amino acids. The CDR3 protein is CASRTGTGHEQYF. In nucleotides, the CDR3 is TGTGCCAGCAGAACCGGGACAGGGCACGAGCAGTACTTC.

J is TRBJ2-3 and V is TRBV20-1; D may be TRBD2 (6 bases). The germline CDR1 and CDR2 sequences are DFQATT and SNEGSKA (reference sequence). The CDR3 is 14 residues long. V gave up 1 base and J gave up 2 bases, with 10 bases separating them. The CDR3 coding sequence is TGCAGTGCTAGAGGCGGGACTTACACAGATACGCAGTATTTT. It encodes CSARGGTYTDTQYF.

The chain links TRBV4-2 to TRBJ2-7; D may correspond to TRBD1 or TRBD2 (5 bases each). V was clipped by 1 base and J by 0 bases, with 13 bases between them. This CDR3 spans 16 amino acids. Per germline, CDR1 LGHNA and CDR2 YNFKEQ. The CDR3 sequence: CASSQVAGTSSYEQYF. CDR3 in DNA: TGTGCCAGCAGCCAAGTAGCAGGGACGAGCTCCTACGAGCAGTACTTC.

The chain employs TRBV11-3 and TRBJ2-5; 15 nucleotides align to TRBD2. V lost 4 bases, J lost 5 bases, and 2 bases stayed unmatched. Looked up from germline, CDR1 is SGHNT and CDR2 is YENEEA. The CDR3 consists of 15 residues. Written as DNA, the CDR3 is TGTGCCAGCAGCTATGGACTAGCGGGGGGGGAGACCCAGTACTTC. This codes for CASSYGLAGGETQYF. The full variable domain, in which reference TRBV11-3 and TRBJ2-5 provide the parts outside the CDR3, is EAGVVQSPRYKIIEKKQPVAFWCNPISGHNTLYWYLQNLGQGPELLIRYENEEAVDDSQLPKDRFSAERLKGVDSTLKIQPAELGDSAVYLCASSYGLAGGETQYFGPGTRLLVL.

V and J are TRBV11-3 and TRBJ1-1, with D possibly being TRBD1 (5 bases). Germline V gives CDR1 SGHNT, CDR2 YENEEA. This CDR3 comprises 15 residues. The germline V and J ends were trimmed by 7 bases and 8 bases, with 23 bases remaining between them. CDR3 in amino acids: CASTKSPSGRAEAFF. DNA of the CDR3: TGTGCCAGCACCAAAAGTCCTTCCGGCAGGGCGGAAGCTTTCTTT.

The chain employs TRBV28 and TRBJ2-7; 14 bases align to TRBD2. The CDR3 has 15 residues. Looked up from germline, CDR1 is MDHEN and CDR2 is SYDVKM. The V gene end was trimmed by 6 bases and the J gene end by 9 bases; junction bases not matched to a gene: 10. The DNA for the CDR3 is TGTGCCAGCAGCTCTCCCGGGACTAGCGGGAGAGGGCAGTACTTC. This encodes CASSSPGTSGRGQYF.

This clonotype was detected a few times. The chain employs TRBV6-5 and TRBJ1-5; D gene unclear. CDR3 size: 13 residues. V was cut by 2 bases and J by 1 base, with 3 bases left in between. CDR1 MNHEY and CDR2 SVGAGI come from the germline V gene. The CDR3 nucleotides read TGTGCCAGCAGTTACACCAGCAATCAGCCCCAGCATTTT. Translated: CASSYTSNQPQHF.

This chain uses TRBV19 with TRBJ2-5; 10 positions agree with TRBD2. The germline V gene has CDR1 LNHDA and CDR2 SQIVND (reference sequence). The CDR3 sequence is 15 residues long. The trim removed 5 bases at V and 2 bases at J, leaving 5 bases unmatched. CDR3 DNA: TGTGCCAGTAGTCGACTAGCGGGCCGACAAGAGACCCAGTACTTC. It is translated as CASSRLAGRQETQYF.

The CDR3 protein is CSVDPPSITYNEQFF. The CDR3 DNA follows: TGCAGCGTTGATCCCCCGTCGATAACCTACAATGAGCAGTTCTTC. The chain couples TRBV29-1 to TRBJ2-1; no firm D call. This CDR3 comprises 15 residues. Germline V gene data show CDR1 as SQVTM and CDR2 as ANQGSEA. V lost 3 bases, J lost 2 bases, and 14 bases lay in between.

The chain uses TRBV28 and TRBJ1-5; D might be TRBD1 (5 bases). Per the germline V gene, CDR1 is MDHEN and CDR2 is SYDVKM. The CDR3 length is 15 residues. Trimming stripped 2 bases from V and 3 bases from J, with 11 bases between. CDR3 coding DNA: TGTGCCAGCAGTTTACCCGACAGTCACAATCAGCCCCAGCATTTT. It translates to CASSLPDSHNQPQHF.

V and J are TRBV12-3 or TRBV12-4 and TRBJ2-7; possible D gene TRBD2, 5 bases. CDR3 size: 13 residues. V was cut by 4 bases and J by 6 bases, with 13 bases left in between. CDR3 in amino acids: CASSSPPRGEQYF. The CDR3 DNA reads TGTGCCAGCAGTTCCCCCCCCCGGGGCGAGCAGTACTTC.

V is TRBV7-9 and J is TRBJ1-2; D unresolved. The CDR3 length is 13 residues. Germline V lookup: CDR1 SEHNR, CDR2 FQNEAQ (reference sequence). The V gene lost 5 bases and the J gene lost 2 bases, with 9 bases spanning the gap. The CDR3 spells CASSLRENYGYTF. The CDR3 region has the DNA TGTGCCAGCAGCCTACGGGAGAACTATGGCTACACCTTC. Full variable domain (missing parts from reference TRBV7-9 and TRBJ1-2): DTGVSQNPRHKITKRGQNVTFRCDPISEHNRLYWYRQTLGQGPEFLTYFQNEAQLEKSRLLSDRFSAERPKGSFSTLEIQRTEQGDSAMYLCASSLRENYGYTFGSGTRLTVV.